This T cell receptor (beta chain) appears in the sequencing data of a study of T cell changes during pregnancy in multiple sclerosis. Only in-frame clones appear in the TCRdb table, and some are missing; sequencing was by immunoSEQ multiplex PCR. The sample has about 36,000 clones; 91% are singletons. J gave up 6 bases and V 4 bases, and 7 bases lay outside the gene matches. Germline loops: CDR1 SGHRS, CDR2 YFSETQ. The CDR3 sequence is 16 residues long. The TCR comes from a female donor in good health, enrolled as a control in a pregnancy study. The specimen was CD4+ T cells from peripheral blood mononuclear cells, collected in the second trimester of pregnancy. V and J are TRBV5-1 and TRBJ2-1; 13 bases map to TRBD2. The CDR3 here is CASSPRLAGGGNEQFF. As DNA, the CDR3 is TGCGCCAGCAGCCCCCGACTAGCGGGAGGAGGCAATGAGCAGTTCTTC.